These T cell receptor beta chains were read from a single sample in a study of shared clonotypes between healthy human individuals. The method was immunoSEQ multiplex PCR; TCRdb's version includes in-frame clones alone and lacks a portion of them. Among some 2,500,000 clones listed, roughly 90% were seen once. Material for sequencing was naive CD4+ T cells from PBMCs. Source of these receptors: a young man in good health. Some clones in this sample may be carry-over from other donors' samples. Each CDR3 is given with its conserved first and last residue. The order of the fields is V gene, clone size, J gene, D gene, CDR3 DNA, CDR3 protein. The D gene is left open where the match is weak. Some rows have no size entry. The others give once, few or many, or a class for an expanded clone.

v_gene: TRBV7-2
abundance: -
j_gene: TRBJ2-7
d_gene: -
CDR3nt: TGTGCCAGCAGCCCCCCGAGCTCCTACGAGCAGTACTTC
CDR3aa: CASSPPSSYEQYF

v_gene: TRBV27
abundance: -
j_gene: TRBJ2-1
d_gene: TRBD2
CDR3nt: TGTGCCAGCAGTGATCGGGAGGGCGGTGGGAATGAGCAGTTCTTC
CDR3aa: CASSDREGGGNEQFF

v_gene: TRBV5-1
abundance: -
j_gene: TRBJ2-2
d_gene: -
CDR3nt: TGCGCCAGCAGCTTGCAAGGCACCGGGGAGCTGTTTTTT
CDR3aa: CASSLQGTGELFF

v_gene: TRBV4-1
abundance: -
j_gene: TRBJ2-7
d_gene: -
CDR3nt: TGCGCCAGCAGCCAAGTCATCAGGGGTAGTTACGAGCAGTACTTC
CDR3aa: CASSQVIRGSYEQYF

v_gene: TRBV7-9
abundance: once
j_gene: TRBJ2-7
d_gene: TRBD2
CDR3nt: TGTGCCAGCTCCGGGAGGGGAAGCTACGAGCAGTACTTC
CDR3aa: CASSGRGSYEQYF

v_gene: TRBV7-3
abundance: -
j_gene: TRBJ1-1
d_gene: -
CDR3nt: TGTGCCAGCAGCCATGGAGCCGGGAACACTGAAGCTTTCTTT
CDR3aa: CASSHGAGNTEAFF

v_gene: TRBV28
abundance: -
j_gene: TRBJ1-5
d_gene: -
CDR3nt: TGTGCCAGCACCCGCGGGGGGGGATCAGGCAATCAGCCCCAGCATTTT
CDR3aa: CASTRGGGSGNQPQHF

v_gene: TRBV4-3
abundance: -
j_gene: TRBJ1-1
d_gene: -
CDR3nt: TGCGCCAGCAGCCAAGAGGGTATCGAGGGGACTGAAGCTTTCTTT
CDR3aa: CASSQEGIEGTEAFF

v_gene: TRBV11-3
abundance: -
j_gene: TRBJ2-3
d_gene: -
CDR3nt: TGTGCCAGCAGCTTAGATCGAACAGCGTCAGATACGCAGTATTTT
CDR3aa: CASSLDRTASDTQYF

v_gene: TRBV28
abundance: once
j_gene: TRBJ1-1
d_gene: TRBD1
CDR3nt: TGTGCCAGCTCGATCGGCTCAGGGGGCGTAAGTACTGAAGCTTTCTTT
CDR3aa: CASSIGSGGVSTEAFF

v_gene: TRBV7-2
abundance: -
j_gene: TRBJ1-5
d_gene: -
CDR3nt: TGTGCCAGCAGCTACAGCAATCAGCCCCAGCATTTT
CDR3aa: CASSYSNQPQHF

v_gene: TRBV5-1
abundance: -
j_gene: TRBJ1-1
d_gene: -
CDR3nt: TGCGCCAGCAGCTTGGCCGGGGGGAATAGGGGCACTGAAGCTTTCTTT
CDR3aa: CASSLAGGNRGTEAFF

v_gene: TRBV7-3
abundance: -
j_gene: TRBJ2-2
d_gene: -
CDR3nt: TGTGCCAGCGGAACCTACGGTTCGGGGGAGACCGGGGAGCTGTTTTTT
CDR3aa: CASGTYGSGETGELFF

v_gene: TRBV4-1
abundance: -
j_gene: TRBJ1-4
d_gene: -
CDR3nt: TGCGCCAGCAGCTCAGTAGGGGAGGGTGAAAAACTGTTTTTT
CDR3aa: CASSSVGEGEKLFF

v_gene: TRBV5-1
abundance: -
j_gene: TRBJ2-7
d_gene: TRBD1
CDR3nt: TGCGCCAGCAACCCGACCGGGACAGGGGGGTACGAGCAGTACTTC
CDR3aa: CASNPTGTGGYEQYF

v_gene: TRBV5-3
abundance: -
j_gene: TRBJ2-7
d_gene: -
CDR3nt: TGTGCCAGAAGAACATCCTACAGGGATGCTTCCTACGAGCAGTACTTC
CDR3aa: CARRTSYRDASYEQYF

v_gene: TRBV10-1
abundance: -
j_gene: TRBJ1-1
d_gene: -
CDR3nt: TGCGCCAGCAGTGAGAACCAGGGATGGCCTTTCTTT
CDR3aa: CASSENQGWPFF

v_gene: TRBV19
abundance: once
j_gene: TRBJ1-4
d_gene: TRBD1
CDR3nt: TGTGCCACGGGACAGGGAGTCGAAAAACTGTTTTTT
CDR3aa: CATGQGVEKLFF

v_gene: TRBV30
abundance: few
j_gene: TRBJ1-1
d_gene: -
CDR3nt: TGTGCCTCTAGGACGGAGTGGGTGACCACTGAAGCTTTCTTT
CDR3aa: CASRTEWVTTEAFF

v_gene: TRBV6-1
abundance: -
j_gene: TRBJ1-1
d_gene: TRBD1
CDR3nt: TGTGCCAGCAGTGAAGGGACAGGTTTCTATGCTTTCTTT
CDR3aa: CASSEGTGFYAFF

v_gene: TRBV7-9
abundance: -
j_gene: TRBJ1-4
d_gene: -
CDR3nt: TGTGCCAGCAGCTTTTCTCCGGGACGGGAAAATGAAAAACTGTTTTTT
CDR3aa: CASSFSPGRENEKLFF

v_gene: TRBV10-2
abundance: -
j_gene: TRBJ2-3
d_gene: -
CDR3nt: TGCGCCAGCAGTGAGGCCCCCGGCGATACGCAGTATTTT
CDR3aa: CASSEAPGDTQYF

v_gene: TRBV9
abundance: -
j_gene: TRBJ2-1
d_gene: -
CDR3nt: TGTGCCAGCAGCAAGCTACCAAACAATGAGCAGTTCTTC
CDR3aa: CASSKLPNNEQFF

v_gene: TRBV10-3
abundance: -
j_gene: TRBJ2-1
d_gene: TRBD2
CDR3nt: TGTGCCATCAGTGGGACCCGGACTAGTCTCAATGAGCAGTTCTTC
CDR3aa: CAISGTRTSLNEQFF

v_gene: TRBV29-1
abundance: -
j_gene: TRBJ1-4
d_gene: TRBD1
CDR3nt: TGCAGCGTCGGACAGGGGAACGAAAAACTGTTTTTT
CDR3aa: CSVGQGNEKLFF

v_gene: TRBV5-8
abundance: -
j_gene: TRBJ2-1
d_gene: TRBD2
CDR3nt: TGTGCCAGCAGCCACGCTAGCGGGAGGTATGAGCAGTTCTTC
CDR3aa: CASSHASGRYEQFF

v_gene: TRBV15
abundance: -
j_gene: TRBJ2-7
d_gene: TRBD2
CDR3nt: TGTGCCACCAGCAGAGATGTCGGGACTACAACGTCTCGTGCCGAGCAGTACTTC
CDR3aa: CATSRDVGTTTSRAEQYF

v_gene: TRBV7-3
abundance: -
j_gene: TRBJ2-7
d_gene: TRBD2
CDR3nt: TGTGCCAGCAGCTCCGTGGCAGGGGGAGTCGGACTAGCGGGAGGGATACAGTACGAGCAGTACTTC
CDR3aa: CASSSVAGGVGLAGGIQYEQYF

v_gene: TRBV5-5
abundance: -
j_gene: TRBJ1-2
d_gene: -
CDR3nt: TGTGCCAGCAGCTTGGAGGGTACAGTATTAAACTATGGCTACACCTTC
CDR3aa: CASSLEGTVLNYGYTF